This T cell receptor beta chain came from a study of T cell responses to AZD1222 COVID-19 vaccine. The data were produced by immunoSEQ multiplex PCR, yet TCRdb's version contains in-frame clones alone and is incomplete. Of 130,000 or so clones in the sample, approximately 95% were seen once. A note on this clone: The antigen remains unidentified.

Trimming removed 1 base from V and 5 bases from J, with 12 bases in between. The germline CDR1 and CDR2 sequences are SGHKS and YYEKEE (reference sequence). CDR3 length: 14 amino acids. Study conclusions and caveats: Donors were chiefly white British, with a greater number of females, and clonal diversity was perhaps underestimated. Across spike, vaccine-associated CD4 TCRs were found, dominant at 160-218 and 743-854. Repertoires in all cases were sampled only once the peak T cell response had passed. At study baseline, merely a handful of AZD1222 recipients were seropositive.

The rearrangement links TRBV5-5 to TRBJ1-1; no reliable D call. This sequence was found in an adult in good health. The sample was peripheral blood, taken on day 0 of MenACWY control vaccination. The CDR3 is CASSLLQRMTEAFF. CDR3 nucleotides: TGTGCCAGCAGCTTGCTTCAGAGGATGACTGAAGCTTTCTTT.